What follows are 18 T cell receptor beta chains derived from one specimen sequenced in a study of OX40 agonist ivuxolimab in advanced cancers. Library prep was done by the immunoSEQ multiplex PCR assay. TCRdb's version of the immuneACCESS table is confined to in-frame rearrangements and falls short of the full clone set. An unresolved V gene accounts for under half of the shortfall where checked; the remainder is of unknown origin. This sample has 60,000 to 85,000 clones in its table, and roughly four fifths of those were observed once. Approximately 1.4% of the sample is in the top ten clones. This specimen consisted of CD4+ or CD8+ T cells sorted from blood, obtained in a trial of the OX40 agonist ivuxolimab. These receptors came from an adult with an advanced solid tumor such as melanoma, head and neck, liver or kidney cancer.

The chain has TRBV28 and TRBJ1-2, with TRBD1 as a possible D gene (5 bases). Trimming removed 1 base from V and 4 bases from J, with 10 bases in between. The V gene's germline CDR1 is MDHEN and CDR2 SYDVKM. This CDR3 spans 14 amino acids. CDR3 sequence: CASSLSPGPYGYTF. CDR3 coding DNA: TGTGCCAGCAGTTTATCCCCAGGGCCCTATGGCTACACCTTC.

This clone was picked up one time. The rearrangement links TRBV23-1 to TRBJ1-5, with 7 bases fitting TRBD1. TRBV23-1 is noted as an ORF with a role that remains uncertain. Trimming removed 0 bases from V and 0 bases from J; junction bases left unmatched: 17. This CDR3 comprises 21 residues. The CDR3 loop is CASSQSGDRRPPRDSNQPQHF. Written as DNA, the CDR3 is TGCGCCAGCAGTCAATCGGGGGACAGACGTCCTCCTAGGGATAGCAATCAGCCCCAGCATTTT.

The CDR3 loop reads CASSLGPLYEQYF. DNA for the CDR3: TGCGCCAGCAGCTTGGGTCCCCTCTACGAGCAGTACTTC. V and J are TRBV5-1 and TRBJ2-7; D not resolved. The V gene's germline CDR1 is SGHRS and CDR2 YFSETQ. V lost 0 bases, J lost 3 bases, and 7 bases lay in between. CDR3 length equals 13 residues.

The chain employs TRBV28 and TRBJ1-4; D possibly corresponds to TRBD1 (5 bases). Germline V lookup: CDR1 MDHEN, CDR2 SYDVKM. The CDR3 is 17 amino acids. V was cut by 4 bases and J by 4 bases, with 19 bases left in between. The chain's CDR3 is CASSSPGTGRSNEKLFF. The CDR3 region has the DNA TGTGCCAGCAGTTCCCCAGGGACGGGACGTAGTAATGAAAAACTGTTTTTT.

This chain joins TRBV10-2 and TRBJ2-1, with a weak D call TRBD2 (7 bases). Germline V CDR1 and CDR2: WSHSY, SAAADI. The CDR3 is 18 amino acids. V shed 7 bases and J shed 0 bases, with 22 bases lying between them. The CDR3 reads CASKVSRGGGSSYNEQFF. The CDR3 nucleotides read TGCGCCAGCAAGGTTTCCAGGGGCGGCGGGAGCTCCTACAATGAGCAGTTCTTC.

DNA of the CDR3: TGTGCCAGCAGTGGAGGCGGGGGAACAGATACGCAGTATTTT. Amino acid sequence: CASSGGGGTDTQYF. The gene calls are TRBV2 and TRBJ2-3, with 7 nucleotides matching TRBD2. J gave up 3 bases and V 4 bases, and 4 bases lay outside the gene matches. CDR3 length: 14 residues. Germline CDR1 reads SNHLY; CDR2 reads FYNNEI.

CDR3 nucleotides: TGCGCCAGCAGCCCCGATGTGACAGGGAATAGGAACTATGGCTACACCTTC. It specifies CASSPDVTGNRNYGYTF. The V and J genes are TRBV4-1 and TRBJ1-2; 7 bases match TRBD1. The V gene end was trimmed by 4 bases and the J gene end by 2 bases; junction bases not matched to a gene: 13. CDR3 length equals 17 residues. Germline V lookup: CDR1 MGHRA, CDR2 YSYEKL.

This clone was recorded at least ten times. The V and J genes are TRBV6-1 and TRBJ1-2; D possibly corresponds to TRBD1 (6 bases). The V end was cut by 6 bases, the J end by 5 bases, with 16 bases between. The CDR3 consists of 14 residues. Germline CDR1 reads MNHNS; CDR2 reads SASEGT. The CDR3 nucleotides are TGTGCCAGCAGCACAGGGACCGGGTCGTATGGCTACACCTTC. Translated: CASSTGTGSYGYTF.

The chain couples TRBV28 to TRBJ2-3; D unresolved. V gave up 5 bases and J gave up 0 bases, with 12 bases separating them. Germline V CDR1 and CDR2: MDHEN, SYDVKM. The CDR3 sequence is 15 residues long. CDR3 in amino acids: CASSVPTPSTDTQYF. CDR3 nucleotides: TGTGCCAGCAGTGTCCCCACACCTAGCACAGATACGCAGTATTTT.

This chain connects TRBV11-3 to TRBJ2-2; 15 nucleotides line up with TRBD2. With 6 bases clipped from V and 3 bases from J, the junction kept 5 bases outside the gene matches. Germline assignment: CDR1 SGHNT and CDR2 YENEEA. The CDR3 loop spans 17 amino acids. The CDR3 DNA is TGTGCCAGCAGTTTGGGACTAGCGGGGGGATACACCGGGGAGCTGTTTTTT. This translates into CASSLGLAGGYTGELFF.

The rearrangement links TRBV9 to TRBJ2-5; 7 bases are shared with TRBD2. The CDR3 loop spans 16 amino acids. With V trimmed by 0 bases and J by 1 base, 6 bases remained unmatched. The germline gives CDR1 SGDLS, CDR2 YYNGEE. As DNA, the CDR3 is TGTGCCAGCAGCGTAGGAGCGGGGAGTATCCAAGAGACCCAGTACTTC. Translation: CASSVGAGSIQETQYF.

The V call is TRBV5-4, the J call TRBJ2-3; weak D call: TRBD1 (5 bases). The CDR3 contains 15 residues. Deletions cut 1 base from V and 6 bases from J, with 15 bases between. The germline V gene has CDR1 SGHNT and CDR2 YYREEE (reference sequence). The CDR3 sequence: CASSLKGWPSDTQYF. The CDR3, as DNA: TGTGCCAGCAGCTTGAAGGGGTGGCCGTCGGATACGCAGTATTTT.

This chain connects TRBV10-3 to TRBJ2-1, with 13 positions matching TRBD2. Germline V gene data show CDR1 as ENHRY and CDR2 as SYGVKD. CDR3 size: 14 residues. J lost 12 bases, V lost 3 bases, and 5 bases had no gene match. This CDR3 is CAISELAGGFGQFF. The CDR3, as DNA: TGTGCCATCAGTGAACTAGCGGGGGGGTTTGGGCAGTTCTTC.

V and J are TRBV6-4 and TRBJ2-3; 8 bases agree with TRBD1. With 1 base clipped from V and 4 bases from J, the junction kept 1 base outside the gene matches. Germline V gene sequence: CDR1 MRHNA, CDR2 SNTAGT. The CDR3 length is 14 residues. CDR3 nucleotide sequence: TGTGCCAGCAGTGACTACAGGGGGTCAGATACGCAGTATTTT. Translated: CASSDYRGSDTQYF.

The rearrangement joins TRBV6-6 to TRBJ1-2; TRBD1 aligns across 9 bases. V shed 6 bases, J shed 12 bases, and the junction held 11 bases outside the gene matches. Germline CDR1 is MNHNY and CDR2 is SVGAGI (reference sequence). CDR3 length: 13 amino acids. CDR3 DNA sequence: TGTGCCAGCAGCCGCCGGGACAGGGAAACCCACACCTTC. Amino acids: CASSRRDRETHTF.

This sequence joins TRBV30 and TRBJ1-2, with a weak D call TRBD1 (5 bases). CDR3 size: 15 residues. Germline V gene data show CDR1 as GTSNPN and CDR2 as SVGIG (reference sequence). Trimming pared 0 bases from V and 4 bases from J, leaving 15 bases between. The CDR3 is CAWSVSGLGPYGYTF. CDR3 in DNA: TGTGCCTGGAGTGTGTCGGGACTGGGTCCCTATGGCTACACCTTC. The whole variable domain, remainder taken from reference TRBV30 and TRBJ1-2, is SQTIHQWPATLVQPVGSPLSLECTVEGTSNPNLYWYRQAAGRGLQLLFYSVGIGQISSEVPQNLSASRPQDRQFILSSKKLLLSDSGFYLCAWSVSGLGPYGYTFGSGTRLTVV.

In its sample, this clone was seen once. V gene TRBV7-8 combines with J gene TRBJ2-7; TRBD1 agrees at 9 bases. J lost 6 bases, V lost 4 bases, and 7 bases had no gene match. The CDR3 length is 14 residues. Germline V gives CDR1 SGHVS, CDR2 FQNEAQ. CDR3 nucleotides: TGTGCCAGCAGCTCGGGGGACAGGGCGGTCGAGCAGTACTTC. Translated: CASSSGDRAVEQYF.

The genes are TRBV6-1 and TRBJ1-5; TRBD1 agrees at 7 bases. V lost 5 bases and J lost 3; bases outside the gene matches: 7. CDR3 length: 15 amino acids. The germline CDR1 and CDR2 sequences are MNHNS and SASEGT. The CDR3 reads CASSFLDRTNQPQHF. The CDR3 nucleotides read TGTGCCAGCAGTTTCCTGGACAGGACCAATCAGCCCCAGCATTTT.